This T cell receptor (beta chain) originates from a study of T cell repertoires in cytomegalovirus infection. MiXCR, run by TCRdb on the reads, gives a single entry per CDR3 protein. The table records about 490,000 distinct CDR3 sequences, more than 25% of them present only once. Per germline, CDR1 MNHEY and CDR2 SVGEGT. The CDR3 spans 12 residues. Trimming removed 5 bases from V and 8 bases from J, with 12 bases in between. The chain uses TRBV6-2 or TRBV6-3 and TRBJ1-1, with a weak D call TRBD1 (6 bases). The material sequenced was PBMCs. The TCR originated in a human donor in good health (CMV status not recorded). Some clones in this sample may be carry-over from other donors' samples. The CDR3 loop reads CASSNGGREAFF. The CDR3 region has the DNA TGTGCCAGCAGTAACGGGGGCCGCGAAGCTTTCTTT.